These 13 T cell receptor beta chains originate from one sample sequenced in a study of T cells in Graves' hyperthyroidism and ophthalmopathy. Amplification of TCR beta CDR3 regions was performed using RNA transcripts as template. The TCR CDR3 first-round RT-PCR relied on the HTBI primer set. TCRdb ran MiXCR on the multiplex PCR reads and lists one entry per CDR3 protein. This table holds under 250,000 distinct CDR3 sequences, approximately 23% found once. Material: blood. The receptors stem from a woman aged 40 to 55 with Graves' ophthalmopathy.

In this sample, this clonotype turned up many times. CDR3 loop: CSVDLAGQGRYEQYF. The CDR3 region has the DNA TGCAGCGTTGATCTGGCGGGACAGGGGAGATACGAGCAGTACTTC. V usage is TRBV29-1 and J usage is TRBJ2-7, with 10 bases aligning to TRBD1. Per germline, CDR1 SQVTM and CDR2 ANQGSEA. The CDR3 covers 15 residues. V shed 3 bases, J shed 4 bases, and the junction held 9 bases outside the gene matches.

This clonotype has at least ten counts. The chain has TRBV19 and TRBJ2-7, with a possible D match to TRBD2 (7 bases). With 5 bases removed from V and 6 bases from J, the gap between germline ends came to 14 bases. This CDR3 is built from 13 residues. Germline CDR1 and CDR2: LNHDA and SQIVND (reference sequence). CDR3: CASSGTGRVEQYF. Written as DNA, the CDR3 is TGTGCCAGTAGTGGAACAGGGAGGGTCGAGCAGTACTTC.

Note on this clonotype: The CDR3 end shows no conserved phenylalanine or tryptophan, and so a read error is likely. This chain uses TRBV12-3 or TRBV12-4 with TRBJ1-2, with D possibly being TRBD1 (5 bases). V was pared by 3 bases and J by 0 bases, with 8 bases between. CDR3 length: 14 amino acids. In DNA, the CDR3 is TGTGCCAGCAGTTTGCAGGGAGCTAACTATGGCTACACCATC. Amino acid sequence: CASSLQGANYGYTI.

The table lists this clonotype with a count of one. The V and J genes are TRBV5-1 and TRBJ1-1, with a tentative D call TRBD1 (6 bases). Trimming stripped 5 bases from V and 0 bases from J, with 11 bases between. The CDR3 has 14 residues. In germline, CDR1 is SGHRS, CDR2 YFSETQ. CDR3: CASRPGHMNTEAFF. The CDR3, as DNA: TGCGCCAGCAGACCGGGACACATGAACACTGAAGCTTTCTTT.

This clonotype was seen ten or more times. The chain is built from TRBV28 and TRBJ2-3; tentative D call: TRBD1 (6 bases). Trimming pared 6 bases from V and 2 bases from J, leaving 21 bases between. The CDR3 consists of 17 residues. CDR1 MDHEN and CDR2 SYDVKM come from the germline V gene. The CDR3 region is CASRHTQGRLTTDTQYF. CDR3 sequence (DNA): TGTGCCAGCAGGCATACACAGGGACGGCTGACCACAGATACGCAGTATTTT.

There are many counts of this clonotype. J is TRBJ2-7 and V is TRBV2, with D tentatively TRBD1 or TRBD2 (5 bases each). Germline CDR1 reads SNHLY; CDR2 reads FYNNEI. The CDR3 has 14 residues. Trimming shortened V by 8 bases and J by 4 bases, and 18 bases separated the two germline ends. CDR3 in DNA: TGTGCCAGCTCGAGTAGTCCTGGGGGTTACGAGCAGTACTTC. Its protein is CASSSSPGGYEQYF.

This clonotype was recorded at least ten times. The chain combines TRBV6-5 with TRBJ2-7, with a possible D match to TRBD1 (6 bases). Germline assignment: CDR1 MNHEY and CDR2 SVGAGI. This CDR3 is 14 amino acids long. Between the trimmed V and J ends, which lost 6 bases and 0 bases, there was a span of 12 bases. The chain's CDR3 is CASRGGQDSYEQYF. CDR3 nucleotides: TGTGCCAGCAGAGGGGGACAAGACTCCTACGAGCAGTACTTC.

This clonotype was counted many times. This chain links TRBV5-1 with TRBJ1-2; TRBD1 aligns across 7 bases. CDR3 length equals 15 residues. The J segment lost 4 bases and the V segment lost 5 bases, leaving 11 bases of the junction unmatched. Germline assignment: CDR1 SGHRS and CDR2 YFSETQ. CDR3 sequence reads: CASRFIDRVPYGYTF. The CDR3, as DNA: TGCGCCAGCAGATTTATCGACAGGGTCCCCTATGGCTACACCTTC.

The chain joins TRBV7-2 to TRBJ2-6, with 10 bases that match TRBD2. This CDR3 is 18 amino acids long. The V gene end was trimmed by 5 bases and the J gene end by 3 bases; junction bases not matched to a gene: 10. CDR1 and CDR2 from the germline V gene are SGHTA and FQGNSA. CDR3 loop: CASSLSRAGGLGANVLTF. The CDR3 nucleotides are TGTGCCAGCAGCCTTAGCAGAGCGGGAGGGCTTGGGGCCAACGTCCTGACTTTC.

This clonotype was recorded once. The CDR3 bases are TGTGCTAGTGGTTTAACTGGGGCCAACGTCCTGACTTTC. Translated: CASGLTGANVLTF. The chain couples TRBV12-5 to TRBJ2-6; D unresolved. The CDR3 sequence is 13 residues long. The germline V and J ends were trimmed by 3 bases and 2 bases, with 2 bases remaining between them. Germline lookup yields CDR1 LGHNT and CDR2 FRNRAP. Full variable domain (remainder filled in from reference TRBV12-5 and TRBJ2-6): DARVTQTPRHKVTEMGQEVTMRCQPILGHNTVFWYRQTMMQGLELLAYFRNRAPLDDSGMPKDRFSAEMPDATLATLKIQPSEPRDSAVYFCASGLTGANVLTFGAGSRLTVL.

This clonotype was counted ten times or more. The CDR3 nucleotides read TGTGCCAGTTGGGACAGGGGTTATAGCAATCAGCCCCAGCATTTT. Amino acid sequence: CASWDRGYSNQPQHF. V and J are TRBV19 and TRBJ1-5; the match to TRBD1 covers 10 bases. Germline V gene data show CDR1 as LNHDA and CDR2 as SQIVND (reference sequence). V lost 8 bases to trimming and J lost 0 bases; unmatched junction nucleotides: 4. The CDR3 runs 15 residues. The full variable domain, its missing parts supplied by reference TRBV19 and TRBJ1-5, is DGGITQSPKYLFRKEGQNVTLSCEQNLNHDAMYWYRQDPGQGLRLIYYSQIVNDFQKGDIAEGYSVSREKKESFPLTVTSAQKNPTAFYLCASWDRGYSNQPQHFGDGTRLSIL.

This clonotype was seen many times. V and J are TRBV27 and TRBJ2-7; TRBD1 agrees at 8 bases. The CDR3 extends over 14 amino acids. Germline CDR1 reads MNHEY; CDR2 reads SMNVEV (reference sequence). J gave up 5 bases and V 4 bases, and 7 bases lay outside the gene matches. The CDR3 is CASSYQQGAHEQYF. The CDR3 bases are TGTGCCAGCAGTTACCAGCAGGGGGCTCACGAGCAGTACTTC.

J is TRBJ1-5 and V is TRBV6-1; no reliable D call. The CDR3 sequence is 15 residues long. Per the germline V gene, CDR1 is MNHNS and CDR2 is SASEGT. The germline V and J ends were trimmed by 1 base and 2 bases, with 9 bases remaining between them. CDR3 residues: CASSEGVSGNQPQHF. The CDR3 DNA reads as TGTGCCAGCAGTGAAGGAGTGAGCGGCAATCAGCCCCAGCATTTT.